This T cell receptor (beta chain) was profiled in a study of early T cells in non-severe SARS-CoV-2 infection. The germline V gene encodes CDR1 SEHNR and CDR2 FQNEAQ (reference sequence). Trimming stripped 1 base from V and 1 base from J, with 8 bases between. This CDR3 contains 14 residues. Tagging with unique molecular identifiers was applied to individual cDNA molecules. TCRdb reprocessed the 5' RACE reads via MiXCR and lists one record per CDR3 protein. Among about 80,000 distinct CDR3 sequences listed, 12% were seen once. The TCR comes from an adult who was a healthcare worker with PCR-confirmed SARS-CoV-2 infection or an uninfected control (not recorded which). The sample taken for sequencing was whole blood. J is TRBJ2-7 and V is TRBV7-9; D is perhaps TRBD1 (6 bases). CDR3 loop: CASSLEQGSYEQYF. CDR3 bases: TGTGCCAGCAGCTTAGAACAGGGATCCTACGAGCAGTACTTC.